This T cell receptor (beta chain) was obtained from a study of neoadjuvant anti-PD-1 for oral cavity cancer. Study as a whole: Most patients had three to four biweekly doses of 3 mg/kg nivolumab before resection.

The CDR3 consists of 14 residues. V was cut by 5 bases and J by 2 bases, with 12 bases left in between. Germline loops: CDR1 ENHRY, CDR2 SYGVKD. Some clones are missing from TCRdb's copy, which holds only in-frame ones; the method was immunoSEQ multiplex PCR. The sample holds around 60,000 clones; approximately 79% are singletons and the top ten take 2% to 3%. The clonotype was recovered from a person between 40 and 80 years old with oral cavity squamous cell carcinoma. The chain carries TRBV10-3 and TRBJ1-1, with D perhaps matching TRBD1 (5 bases). Source: PBMCs, taken before nivolumab (anti-PD-1) treatment. CDR3 coding DNA: TGTGCCATCAGTCTGACAGCGTTTAACACTGAAGCTTTCTTT. Amino acid sequence: CAISLTAFNTEAFF.